This entry is about one T cell receptor (beta chain). The source of the sample is a study of blood T cell repertoires in COVID-19. The CDR3 is 15 amino acids. V was clipped by 4 bases and J by 4 bases; unmatched bases: 9. Looked up from germline, CDR1 is SGHRS and CDR2 is YFSETQ. Profiling relied on immunoSEQ multiplex PCR, and the TCRdb table lists in-frame clones only, not all of them. The table includes about 240,000 clones, less than 90% detected once. The V call is TRBV5-1, the J call TRBJ1-2; 8 nucleotides agree with TRBD1. The sequenced sample consisted of peripheral blood. The sequence came from a man aged 60 to 75 with acute or convalescent COVID-19. The CDR3 is CASSVGDRQGYGYTF. DNA of the CDR3: TGCGCCAGCAGCGTGGGGGACAGGCAGGGCTATGGCTACACCTTC. The full variable domain, in which reference TRBV5-1 and TRBJ1-2 provide the parts outside the CDR3, is KAGVTQTPRYLIKTRGQQVTLSCSPISGHRSVSWYQQTPGQGLQFLFEYFSETQRNKGNFPGRFSGRQFSNSRSEMNVSTLELGDSALYLCASSVGDRQGYGYTFGSGTRLTVV.